The sequence of this T cell receptor beta chain was determined in a study of cytomegalovirus exposure and HLA in healthy donors. Study-wide findings and caveats: A few CMV-associated chains proved CMV antigen-specific in vitro. Using the classifier, cytomegalovirus status was reportedly diagnosed with high specificity and sensitivity.

With 5 bases removed from V and 6 bases from J, the gap between germline ends came to 20 bases. This CDR3 contains 15 residues. The germline V gene encodes CDR1 MNHEY and CDR2 SMNVEV (reference sequence). Remarks on this clone: Antigen specificity is unknown.

The PCR contained 60 Vbeta and 13 Jbeta primers. Assay used: immunoSEQ multiplex PCR; TCRdb lists only in-frame clones, some missing. The sample shows some 150,000 clones, around nine tenths of them seen only once. Sequencing was carried out using PBMCs. The receptor was isolated from a woman in her twenties or thirties in good health and CMV-seronegative. The chain recombines TRBV27 with TRBJ2-7, with D unresolved. The CDR3 protein is CASSTSPADSPEQYF. The CDR3 DNA follows: TGTGCCAGCAGTACCTCACCCGCAGATAGCCCCGAGCAGTACTTC.